The clone carrying this TCR beta chain is a singleton in its sample. Its antigen is as yet unknown. The data were taken from a study of T cell responses to AZD1222 COVID-19 vaccine. V dropped 7 bases and J dropped 0 bases, with 10 bases sitting between them. Looked up from germline, CDR1 is MDHEN and CDR2 is SYDVKM. The CDR3 has 14 amino acids. Study-wide findings and caveats: Most donors were white British and more were female, and clonal diversity was possibly underestimated.

Assay: immunoSEQ multiplex PCR; the TCRdb copy retains only in-frame clones and omits some. The sample consists of 70,000 to 85,000 clones, roughly 85% of them appearing once. The input for sequencing was peripheral blood, taken on day 0 of AZD1222 vaccination. This clonotype was sampled from an adult in good health. This chain connects TRBV28 to TRBJ1-3; D is unclear. CDR3 sequence reads: CASTLDGSGNTIYF. Here the CDR3 DNA reads TGTGCCAGCACCCTAGACGGCTCTGGAAACACCATATATTTT.